Sequencing of this T cell receptor (beta chain) was carried out in a study of T cell responses to AZD1222 COVID-19 vaccine (dated by TCRdb to about 2021). Context from the whole study: A total of just over 230 trial participants underwent TCR sequencing, of whom 207 had received two doses of AZD1222 and some 25 had received two doses of the MenACWY control vaccine. Trial participants were enrolled into age subgroups of 18-55, 56-69 and 70-plus years, which contained around 140, 26 and 57 TCR-sequenced participants, respectively. Broad study findings and their caveats: Participants were mostly white British, with more females than males. The authors suggested clonal diversity may have been underestimated. After two AZD1222 doses, spike-specific TCR breadth and depth were significantly higher than at day 0 and than in MenACWY recipients. CD4 TCRs associated with the vaccine covered the entire spike protein, and the dominant responses were in regions 160-218 and 743-854. No day 14 peak-response samples were available, so repertoires were characterized only after the peak T cell response. In the small 56-69-year group, the increase in depth fell short of significance, most likely because of low power. Epitopes outside the regions mutated in the B.1.351 and B.1.1.7 variants were reportedly recognized by nearly half of the unique spike-specific TCRs. Conclusions about previously exposed vaccinees are limited, since just 6 or 7 AZD1222 recipients were seropositive for SARS-CoV-2 at baseline.

The table lists this clone with a few counts. Its antigen has not been determined. Nothing much larger sits one base from this clone, and base qualities are not available. The sample's time point label is to be understood as: about 28 days (+/-7) after the second vaccine dose. AZD1222 recipients with second doses at about 4 weeks or about 12 weeks were pooled, because spike-specific TCR depth and breadth did not differ between schedules. The vaccinee samples were drawn from two UK trials, COV001 and COV002, one of which was a single-blind randomized controlled phase 2/3 trial testing AZD1222 (ChAdOx1 nCoV-19) in healthy adults. For TCRbeta chain sequencing, PBMC samples from trial participants were taken at day 0 and at day 28 after the second dose. The CDR3 regions of human TCRbeta chains were analyzed by immunosequencing. Under the source paper's analysis protocol: Repertoire TCRs were checked for matches against a reference library of SARS-CoV-2-specific TCRs that had been generated using the MIRA antigen-specificity platform. Breadth meant the fraction of unique TCRs that were SARS-CoV-2-associated, whereas depth meant the fraction of total T cells that were SARS-CoV-2-associated. Each spike-specific TCR was assigned to its reactive spike region and to a CD4 or CD8 class using the MIRA data. Log10-transformed breadth and depth values were compared by one-way ANOVA with Sidak's multiple comparisons tests. The table was pulled from immuneACCESS by TCRdb, which kept in-frame rearrangements only. Such tables lose some clones; where checked, under half of the loss comes from unresolved V genes, and the rest has no known cause. V and J calls and clone size are copied from that table; D and trimming were computed from the DNA. The sample includes roughly 120,000 clones, with roughly 91% observed a single time. Together, the top ten hold approximately 6.5% of the sample.

V is pared back by 9 bases and J by 1 base, with 15 bases lying between the germline termini. The CDR3 numbers 15 residues from cysteine through phenylalanine. The CDR3 DNA has 45 bases and is translated from base 1. The germline V gene (reference sequence) gives CDR1 as LNHDA and CDR2 as SQIVND. The input for sequencing was peripheral blood, taken 28 days after the second AZD1222 dose. The V and J genes are TRBV19 and TRBJ2-2; TRBD2 is a weak D gene call, 7 bases matching. The receptor comes from an adult who received the AZD1222 COVID-19 vaccine. The CDR3 protein sequence reads: CASRRGGQNTGELFF. The DNA is TGTGCCAGCCGCCGCGGGGGACAGAACACCGGGGAGCTGTTTTTT.